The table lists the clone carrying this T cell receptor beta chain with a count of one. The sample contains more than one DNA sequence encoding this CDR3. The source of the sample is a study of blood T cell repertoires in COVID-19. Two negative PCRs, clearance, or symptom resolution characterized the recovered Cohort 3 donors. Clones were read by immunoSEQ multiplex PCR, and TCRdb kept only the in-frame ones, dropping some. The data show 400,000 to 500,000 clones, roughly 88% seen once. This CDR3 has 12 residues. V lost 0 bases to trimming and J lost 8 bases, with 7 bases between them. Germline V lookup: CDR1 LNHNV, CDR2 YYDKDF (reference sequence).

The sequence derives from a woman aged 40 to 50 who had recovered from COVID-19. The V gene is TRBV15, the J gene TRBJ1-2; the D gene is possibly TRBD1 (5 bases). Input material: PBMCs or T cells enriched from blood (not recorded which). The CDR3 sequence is CATSRDSGGYTF. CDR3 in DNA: TGTGCCACCAGCAGAGATTCAGGGGGCTACACCTTC.